The rows below give T cell receptor beta chains drawn from one sample of a study of blood T cell repertoires in COVID-19. Produced via immunoSEQ multiplex PCR; TCRdb's table is partial and in-frame only. Of about 280,000 clones in the sample, roughly four fifths were seen once. Source material: PBMCs or T cells enriched from blood (not recorded which). The receptors were sampled from a man aged 35-49 years who had been exposed to COVID-19. Each CDR3 is given with its conserved first and last residue. Each record gives: D gene, J gene, V gene, clone size, CDR3 DNA, CDR3 protein. A D gene is named only where the DNA matches it firmly. The listing skips clone size in some rows; elsewhere it reads once, few, many or a size class.

TRBD1 TRBJ1-1 TRBV29-1 NA TGCAGCGGTGGACAGGGCAACACTGAAGCTTTCTTT CSGGQGNTEAFF
NA TRBJ2-1 TRBV29-1 NA TGCGGTGGAACCAGGATCGATGAGCAGTTCTTC CGGTRIDEQFF
NA TRBJ1-6 TRBV23-1 NA TGCGCCAGCAGTCAAACTCACTTT CASSQTHF
TRBD1 TRBJ1-1 TRBV7-9 NA TGTGCCAGCAGCTTTAGACTTCTCCTGGGACAGGAACGAGTGGCCTTT CASSFRLLLGQERVAF
NA TRBJ2-3 TRBV16 once TGTGCCAGCAGCCAATTATCGACAGATACGCAGTATTTT CASSQLSTDTQYF
TRBD1 TRBJ1-2 TRBV9 NA TGTGCCAGCAGCGTAGGTACAGGGGAGTATGGCTACACCTTC CASSVGTGEYGYTF
TRBD2 TRBJ2-5 TRBV5-1 NA TGCGCCAGCTGCCTAGCGGGAGTCAAAGAGACCCAGTACTTC CASCLAGVKETQYF
TRBD1 TRBJ2-3 TRBV5-1 NA TGCGCCAGCAGCTTCGGGACAGGGCTTCCAGATACGCAGTATTTT CASSFGTGLPDTQYF
NA TRBJ1-2 TRBV6-5 NA TGTGCCAGCAGTTCACAGGGTGACTATGGCTACACCTTC CASSSQGDYGYTF
NA TRBJ2-1 TRBV30 NA TGTGCCTGGACTGCGACAGCTTACAATGAGCAGTTCTTC CAWTATAYNEQFF
NA TRBJ1-4 TRBV5-1 NA TGCGCCAGCAGCTTGAAGGAGGGAGGGGATAATGAAAAACTGTTTTTT CASSLKEGGDNEKLFF
TRBD1 TRBJ2-7 TRBV18 NA TGTGCCAGCTCAGCCGGGACAGGGATCTACGAGCAGTACTTC CASSAGTGIYEQYF
NA TRBJ1-2 TRBV18 NA TGTGCCAGCGCGACAGCGGGACAACTTAACTATGGCTACACCTTC CASATAGQLNYGYTF
NA TRBJ1-5 TRBV6-5 NA TGTGCCAGCGAGCCGGAGGTGTATCAGCCCCAGCATTTT CASEPEVYQPQHF
NA TRBJ2-7 TRBV14 NA TGTGCCAGCAGCCCCCAGTCTGGGGGGTCCTACGAGCAGTACTTC CASSPQSGGSYEQYF
TRBD1 TRBJ2-2 TRBV6-6 NA TGTGCCAGCAGTCGCGACAGGGACCGGGCCGGGGAGCTGTTTTTT CASSRDRDRAGELFF
TRBD1 TRBJ2-7 TRBV6-5 NA TGTGCCAGCAGTTTCCGGGACAGGGTGCCCTACGAGCAGTACTTC CASSFRDRVPYEQYF
NA TRBJ2-7 TRBV7-9 NA TGTGCCAGTGAAGCAGGGTTATTAGCCTACGAGCAGTACTTC CASEAGLLAYEQYF
TRBD2 TRBJ2-7 TRBV2 few TGTGCCAGCAGTGAATCCTCTAGCGGATACTACTATGGATCCTACGAGCAGTACTTC CASSESSSGYYYGSYEQYF
NA TRBJ2-1 TRBV7-2 NA TGTGCCAGCAGCTTACAAGGACACAGAGGCAATGAGCAGTTCTTC CASSLQGHRGNEQFF
TRBD2 TRBJ2-1 TRBV25-1 NA TGTGCCAGCAGTGACCGACTAGCGGAGGCCTGGATCTACAATGAGCAGTTCTTC CASSDRLAEAWIYNEQFF
TRBD1 TRBJ1-6 TRBV6-5 few TGTGCCAGCAGAAAGGGACAGGGACCTTCACCCCTCCACTTT CASRKGQGPSPLHF
NA TRBJ1-6 TRBV19 NA TGTGCCAGTAGTACCCGACAGGCGCCCAATTCACCCCTCCACTTT CASSTRQAPNSPLHF
TRBD2 TRBJ2-1 TRBV13 NA TGTGCCAGCAGCTTAGGACTAGCGGGAGCTTGGAATGAGCAGTTCTTC CASSLGLAGAWNEQFF
NA TRBJ1-4 TRBV5-1 NA TGCGCCAGCAGCTCCGCCGGACAAAGAGAAAAACTGTTTTTT CASSSAGQREKLFF
TRBD2 TRBJ2-1 TRBV10-3 NA TGTGCCATCAGAACTAGCGGGTCAACCTACAATGAGCAGTTCTTC CAIRTSGSTYNEQFF
TRBD1 TRBJ2-7 TRBV4-1 few TGCGCCAGCAGCCCCGACAGGGGACCCTACGAGCAGTACTTC CASSPDRGPYEQYF
NA TRBJ2-7 TRBV5-1 NA TGCGCCAGCAGCTTTAGGGGACTTCGGGTCGAGCAGTACTTC CASSFRGLRVEQYF